The entry below gives a single TCR beta chain sequence along with its context. Its antigen is unknown. This sample is drawn from a study of early stage breast cancer tumors. Broader study findings: Tumors had approximately 2.5-fold higher T cell density and higher clonality than adjacent normal breast tissue.

CDR1 and CDR2 (germline): LNHDA, SQIVND (reference sequence). Losses at the gene ends were 5 bases for V and 3 bases for J; bases not matched to a gene: 7. The CDR3 runs 15 residues. The protocol was immunoSEQ multiplex PCR, while the TCRdb copy is restricted to in-frame clones and leaves out a portion. Seen here are around 31,000 clones, 74% observed once, and the top ten hold 9.5% to 13%. The TCR comes from a person aged 25 to 39 with breast cancer. The chain carries TRBV19 and TRBJ2-3; the match to TRBD2 covers 8 bases. Sequenced material: breast tumor tissue. In DNA form, the CDR3 reads TGTGCCAGTAGTCTTTGGGCGGGAGGAACAGATACGCAGTATTTT. It yields the protein CASSLWAGGTDTQYF.